This record concerns one T cell receptor (beta chain) sequence. It was with random hexamers that roughly 0.45 to 1 ug RNA was reverse transcribed. An immunoSEQ multiplex PCR amplified TCR beta CDR3 over 54 Vbeta and 13 Jbeta. TCRdb analysed the immunoSEQ multiplex PCR reads with MiXCR anew, one entry per CDR3 protein. The sample lists just over 150,000 distinct CDR3 sequences; roughly 94% were seen once. These data belong to a study of CD8 T cells in Susac syndrome. The germline gives CDR1 GTSNPN, CDR2 SVGIG (reference sequence). The CDR3 has 14 residues. V lost 3 bases and J lost 3; bases outside the gene matches: 7.

The specimen sequenced was CD8+ T cells from PBMCs. The chain joins TRBV30 to TRBJ2-7; 8 bases are shared with TRBD1. The TCR sequence derives from a human donor with multiple sclerosis. Here the CDR3 DNA reads TGTGCCTGGAGCCCCCGGGACAGGTTCTACGAGCAGTACTTC. It codes for CAWSPRDRFYEQYF.